A selection of T cell receptor beta chains follows, all from one sample in a study of T cell responses to AZD1222 COVID-19 vaccine. The data were produced by immunoSEQ multiplex PCR, yet TCRdb's version contains in-frame clones alone and is incomplete. The data show 95,000 to 100,000 clones, roughly 87% seen once. The sequencing used peripheral blood, collected on day 0 of AZD1222 vaccination. The origin of the receptors is an adult in good health. Each CDR3 is given with its conserved first and last residue. The order of the fields is J gene, V gene, D gene, clone size, CDR3 protein, CDR3 DNA. A D gene is named only where the DNA matches it firmly. Some rows have no size entry. The others give once, few or many, or a class for an expanded clone.

TRBJ1-3	TRBV11-2	.	.	CASSSDPRNTIYF	TGTGCCAGCAGCTCCGATCCGCGAAACACCATATATTTT
TRBJ2-2	TRBV5-5	.	.	CASSYSGFNTGELFF	TGTGCCAGCAGCTACTCGGGATTCAACACCGGGGAGCTGTTTTTT
TRBJ2-5	TRBV19	TRBD1	.	CASSEHGQGRETQYF	TGTGCCAGTAGTGAACATGGACAGGGGAGGGAGACCCAGTACTTC
TRBJ1-1	TRBV7-2	.	.	CASSQSYRAEAFF	TGTGCCAGCAGCCAGTCCTATAGGGCTGAAGCTTTCTTT
TRBJ2-5	TRBV7-7	.	.	CASSFGQGIIETQYF	TGTGCCAGCAGCTTTGGCCAGGGAATAATAGAGACCCAGTACTTC
TRBJ2-7	TRBV5-1	TRBD1	.	CASSLEGQTPYEQYF	TGCGCCAGCAGCTTGGAGGGACAGACACCATACGAGCAGTACTTC
TRBJ2-7	TRBV5-4	TRBD2	.	CASSLGTSGKYEQYF	TGTGCCAGCAGCTTGGGCACTAGCGGAAAATACGAGCAGTACTTC
TRBJ2-7	TRBV11-2	TRBD2	.	CASSEISGRAYPEQYF	TGTGCCAGCAGCGAGATTAGCGGGAGGGCCTACCCAGAGCAGTACTTC
TRBJ1-2	TRBV2	.	.	CASQDYYGYTF	TGTGCCAGCCAAGACTACTATGGCTACACCTTC
TRBJ1-5	TRBV28	TRBD1	.	CASSLGTDNQPQHF	TGTGCCAGCAGTCTGGGGACAGACAATCAGCCCCAGCATTTT
TRBJ1-1	TRBV3-1/TRBV3-2	.	.	CASSQGDTEAFF	TGTGCCAGCAGCCAAGGGGATACTGAAGCTTTCTTT
TRBJ2-3	TRBV19	.	.	CASSETVVGTDTQYF	TGTGCCAGTAGTGAGACCGTTGTCGGCACAGATACGCAGTATTTT
TRBJ1-1	TRBV5-1	.	.	CASSQGSEGTEAFF	TGCGCCAGCTCCCAGGGCAGTGAGGGCACTGAAGCTTTCTTT
TRBJ2-7	TRBV5-6	.	.	CASSLAHNLYEQYF	TGTGCCAGCAGCTTAGCTCATAACCTCTACGAGCAGTACTTC
TRBJ2-7	TRBV7-9	.	.	CASSLPGDAGEQYF	TGTGCCAGCAGCTTACCCGGAGATGCGGGGGAGCAGTACTTC
TRBJ1-5	TRBV18	.	.	CASSKSGAGGNQPQHF	TGTGCCAGCTCAAAAAGTGGGGCCGGAGGCAATCAGCCCCAGCATTTT
TRBJ2-7	TRBV11-3	.	.	CASSLGGTTYEQYF	TGTGCCAGCAGCTTAGGGGGGACAACCTACGAGCAGTACTTC
TRBJ1-1	TRBV5-1	TRBD1	.	CASRGTGGYMNTEAFF	TGCGCCAGCAGGGGGACAGGGGGATACATGAACACTGAAGCTTTCTTT
TRBJ2-7	TRBV7-9	TRBD1	.	CASRPQGSISEQYF	TGTGCCAGCAGACCACAGGGGTCGATAAGCGAGCAGTACTTC
TRBJ1-1	TRBV10-3	.	.	CAISKQVNTEAFF	TGTGCCATCAGTAAACAGGTAAACACTGAAGCTTTCTTT
TRBJ2-1	TRBV11-3	TRBD2	.	CASSLGPGGNEQFF	TGTGCCAGCAGCTTGGGACCGGGGGGGAATGAGCAGTTCTTC
TRBJ1-1	TRBV27	.	.	CASSSSRGRNTEAFF	TGTGCCAGCAGTTCCTCCCGGGGGAGGAACACTGAAGCTTTCTTT
TRBJ1-2	TRBV6-5	.	.	CASTRGGANYGYTF	TGTGCCAGCACCCGCGGGGGTGCGAACTATGGCTACACCTTC
TRBJ2-1	TRBV30	.	.	CAWTSGGAYNEQFF	TGTGCCTGGACATCCGGTGGAGCCTACAATGAGCAGTTCTTC
TRBJ1-6	TRBV27	.	once	CASATVHNSPLHF	TGTGCCAGCGCGACAGTCCATAATTCACCCCTCCACTTT
TRBJ1-5	TRBV12-5	TRBD1	.	CASGRTGAQPQHF	TGTGCTAGTGGGAGAACAGGGGCTCAGCCCCAGCATTTT
TRBJ1-1	TRBV19	.	.	CASSKRTDYFAEAFF	TGTGCCAGTAGTAAACGGACGGATTACTTCGCGGAAGCTTTCTTT